This is a list of T cell receptor beta chains from one sample in a study of CD8+ T cells in alopecia areata. Repertoires were generated with immunoSEQ multiplex PCR, while TCRdb's copy carries only in-frame clones and drops some. The data show 9,000 to 15,000 clones, roughly 57% seen once. The sequenced material came from skin. Receptors were obtained from a human donor with alopecia areata. Each CDR3 is given with its conserved first and last residue. The order of the fields is J gene, V gene, CDR3 protein.

TRBJ2-5,TRBV6-5,CASSPRIQETQYF
TRBJ1-2,TRBV7-9,CASSRDTGVDYGYTF
TRBJ2-1,TRBV6-6,CASSPSGRVVDEQFF
TRBJ2-7,TRBV5-4,CASSFNRVEQYF
TRBJ2-7,TRBV5-1,CASSYRTGPYEQYF
TRBJ2-3,TRBV13,CASSLVGLAGMTDTQYF
TRBJ2-3,TRBV9,CASSQGRTIYTQYF
TRBJ1-2,TRBV28,CASSPSFTGGWYGYTF
TRBJ2-5,TRBV4-2,CASSQDPGQGETQYF
TRBJ1-1,TRBV2,CASSYGTMTEAFF
TRBJ2-7,TRBV5-1,CASSPTSRLGEQYF
TRBJ2-7,TRBV6-6,CASSYSILDEQYF
TRBJ2-3,TRBV2,CASRGSPSVFADTQYF
TRBJ2-1,TRBV6-1,CASTRWNEQFF
TRBJ2-5,TRBV9,CASSPGLPRETQYF
TRBJ2-2,TRBV7-9,CASSRLAGGANTGELFF
TRBJ2-3,TRBV9,CASSPLRAGRDTQYF
TRBJ2-1,TRBV6-6,CASSRPRQGDEQFF
TRBJ2-2,TRBV7-9,CASINRGGLAIGELFF
TRBJ2-1,TRBV19,CASTEFVRLLGSYNEQFF
TRBJ2-7,TRBV30,CAYLKYEQYF
TRBJ2-7,TRBV10-3,CAISAQVGSYEQYF
TRBJ2-1,TRBV7-2,CASSLGGGGLYNEQFF
TRBJ1-1,TRBV7-2,CASSSGQGRRNTEAFF
TRBJ1-2,TRBV7-2,CASSPVWDRVDGYTF
TRBJ2-5,TRBV6-5,CASSYAGWETQYF
TRBJ2-5,TRBV11-2,CASSLEAGGRETQYF
TRBJ2-6,TRBV10-1,CASSGGSSGANVLTF
TRBJ2-5,TRBV7-7,CASSLPGSKTQYF
TRBJ1-2,TRBV10-3,CAISELGQLYGYTF
TRBJ2-3,TRBV6-1,CASRDTGTDTQYF
TRBJ1-2,TRBV7-9,CASSLEANYGYTF
TRBJ2-5,TRBV11-2,CASSLVGRETQYF
TRBJ1-5,TRBV5-1,CASSLGGTDNQPQHF
TRBJ2-3,TRBV5-4,CASSWDPSTDTQYF
TRBJ2-2,TRBV5-1,CASSSQANTGELFF
TRBJ2-3,TRBV19,CASSGQLPTDTQYF
TRBJ2-7,TRBV6-5,CASSYFVTGGEQYF
TRBJ2-1,TRBV7-3,CASSLNVDYNNEQFF
TRBJ2-1,TRBV25-1,CASRNRQNEQFF
TRBJ2-1,TRBV30,CAWSVLASNNEQFF
TRBJ2-3,TRBV7-2,CASSISGVPDTQYF
TRBJ2-1,TRBV11-1,CASSTRTQKVEQFF
TRBJ2-1,TRBV19,CASSPPVTNEQFF
TRBJ2-1,TRBV4-1,CASSQGPASGRNEQFF
TRBJ2-1,TRBV18,CASSQDRYNEQFF
TRBJ2-3,TRBV18,CASSPRASLADTQYF